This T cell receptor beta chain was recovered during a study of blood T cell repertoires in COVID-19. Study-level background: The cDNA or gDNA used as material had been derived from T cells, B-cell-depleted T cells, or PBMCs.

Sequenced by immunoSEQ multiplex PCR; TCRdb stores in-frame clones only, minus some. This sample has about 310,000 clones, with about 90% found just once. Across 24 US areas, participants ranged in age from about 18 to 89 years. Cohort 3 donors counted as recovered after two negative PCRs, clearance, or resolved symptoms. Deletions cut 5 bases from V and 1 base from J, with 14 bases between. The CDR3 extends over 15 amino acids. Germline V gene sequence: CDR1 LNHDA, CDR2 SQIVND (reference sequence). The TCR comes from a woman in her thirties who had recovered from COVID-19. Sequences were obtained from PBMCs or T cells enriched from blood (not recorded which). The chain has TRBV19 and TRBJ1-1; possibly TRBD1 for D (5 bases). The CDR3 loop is CASSAYDSPNTEAFF. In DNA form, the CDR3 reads TGTGCCAGTAGTGCGTACGACAGCCCGAACACTGAAGCTTTCTTT.